The source of this T cell receptor (beta chain) is a study of blood T cells in healthy people across ages. Primed by a sample-barcoded 5' primer and a J-beta primer mix, a second PCR proceeded for about 7 to 12 cycles. MiXCR was run by TCRdb on the 5' RACE reads, yielding one entry per CDR3 protein. Of about 1 million distinct CDR3 sequences listed, 40% to 50% are singletons. Study results and limitations: Long-lived donors carried more naive CD4+ cells and greater diversity than aged donors. Across samples, TCR beta diversity tracked strongly with naive T cell percentage.

V trimming: 6 bases; J trimming: 3 bases; junction bases outside the gene matches: 4. The CDR3 loop spans 13 amino acids. CDR1 and CDR2 (germline): MNHEY, SMNVEV (reference sequence). With respect to this clonotype: Its target is unknown.

The sequenced sample was blood. This clonotype was sampled from a woman between 55 and 75 years old in good health. The V and J genes are TRBV27 and TRBJ1-2; 7 bases are a match to TRBD1. CDR3 DNA sequence: TGTGCCAGCAGCGGGGACAGTTACTATGGCTACACCTTC. This sequence encodes CASSGDSYYGYTF.